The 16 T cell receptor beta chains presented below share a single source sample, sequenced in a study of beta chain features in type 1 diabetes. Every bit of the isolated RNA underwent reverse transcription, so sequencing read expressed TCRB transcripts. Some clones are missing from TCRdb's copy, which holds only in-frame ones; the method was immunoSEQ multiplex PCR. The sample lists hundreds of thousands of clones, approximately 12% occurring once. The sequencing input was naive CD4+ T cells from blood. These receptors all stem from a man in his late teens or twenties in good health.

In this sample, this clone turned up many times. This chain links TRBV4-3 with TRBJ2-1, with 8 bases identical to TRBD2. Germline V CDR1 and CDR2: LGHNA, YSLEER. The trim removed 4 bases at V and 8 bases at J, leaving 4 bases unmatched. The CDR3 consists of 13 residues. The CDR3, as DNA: TGCGCCAGCAGCCGCGGACTAGCTGATGAGCAGTTCTTC. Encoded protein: CASSRGLADEQFF.

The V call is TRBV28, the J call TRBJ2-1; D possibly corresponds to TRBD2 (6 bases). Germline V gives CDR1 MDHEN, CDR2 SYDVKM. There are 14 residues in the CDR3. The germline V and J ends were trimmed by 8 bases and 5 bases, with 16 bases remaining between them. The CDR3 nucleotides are TGTGCCAGCTTTAGTCAGGAGGGCCACAATGAGCAGTTCTTC. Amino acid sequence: CASFSQEGHNEQFF.

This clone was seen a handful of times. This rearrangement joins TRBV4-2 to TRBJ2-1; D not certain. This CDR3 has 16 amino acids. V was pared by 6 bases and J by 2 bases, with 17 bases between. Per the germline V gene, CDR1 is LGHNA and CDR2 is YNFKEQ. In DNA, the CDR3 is TGTGCCAGCAGTCTCATGAGCGCCCCAACCTACAATGAGCAGTTCTTC. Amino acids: CASSLMSAPTYNEQFF.

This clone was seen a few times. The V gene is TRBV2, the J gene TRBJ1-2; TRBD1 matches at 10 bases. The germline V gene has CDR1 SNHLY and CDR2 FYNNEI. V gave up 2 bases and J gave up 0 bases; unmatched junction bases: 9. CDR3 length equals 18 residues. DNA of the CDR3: TGTGCCAGCAGTGAACCACCGGGACAGGGGACGGCTAACTATGGCTACACCTTC. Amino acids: CASSEPPGQGTANYGYTF. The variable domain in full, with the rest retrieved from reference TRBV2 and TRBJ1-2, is EPEVTQTPSHQVTQMGQEVILRCVPISNHLYFYWYRQILGQKVEFLVSFYNNEISEKSEIFDDQFSVERPDGSNFTLKIRSTKLEDSAMYFCASSEPPGQGTANYGYTFGSGTRLTVV.

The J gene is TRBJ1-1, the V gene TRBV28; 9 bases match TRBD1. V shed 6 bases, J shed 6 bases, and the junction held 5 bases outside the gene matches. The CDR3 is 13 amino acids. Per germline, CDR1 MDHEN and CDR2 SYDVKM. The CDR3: CASRPGQGSEAFF. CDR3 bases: TGTGCCAGCAGACCCGGACAGGGGTCTGAAGCTTTCTTT.

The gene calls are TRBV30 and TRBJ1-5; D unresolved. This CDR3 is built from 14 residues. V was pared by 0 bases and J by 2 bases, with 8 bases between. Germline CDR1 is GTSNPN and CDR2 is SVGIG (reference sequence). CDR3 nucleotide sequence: TGTGCCTGGAGTGTGCGTACAGGCAATCAGCCCCAGCATTTT. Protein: CAWSVRTGNQPQHF.

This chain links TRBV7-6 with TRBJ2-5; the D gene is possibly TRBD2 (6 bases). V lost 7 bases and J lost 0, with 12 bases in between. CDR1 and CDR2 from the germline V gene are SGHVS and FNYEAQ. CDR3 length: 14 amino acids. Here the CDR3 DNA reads TGTGCCAGCACCACTGGGGGGTACCAAGAGACCCAGTACTTC. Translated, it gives CASTTGGYQETQYF.

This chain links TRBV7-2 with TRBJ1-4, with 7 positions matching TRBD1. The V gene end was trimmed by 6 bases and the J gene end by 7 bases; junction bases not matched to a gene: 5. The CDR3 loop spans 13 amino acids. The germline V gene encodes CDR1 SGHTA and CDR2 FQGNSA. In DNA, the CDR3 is TGTGCCAGCAGGGGGACAGCAGGTGAAAAACTGTTTTTT. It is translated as CASRGTAGEKLFF.

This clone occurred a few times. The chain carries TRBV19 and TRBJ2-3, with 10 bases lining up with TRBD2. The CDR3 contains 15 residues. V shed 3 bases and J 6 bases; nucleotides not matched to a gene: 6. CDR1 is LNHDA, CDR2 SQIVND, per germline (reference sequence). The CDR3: CASSMGAGGPDTQYF. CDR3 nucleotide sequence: TGTGCCAGTAGTATGGGAGCGGGAGGGCCGGATACGCAGTATTTT.

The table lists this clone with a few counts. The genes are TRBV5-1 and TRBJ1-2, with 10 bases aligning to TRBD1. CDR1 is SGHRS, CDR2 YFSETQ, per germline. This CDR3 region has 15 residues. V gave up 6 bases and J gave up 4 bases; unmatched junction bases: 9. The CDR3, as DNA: TGCGCCAGCAACCCCGGGACAGGGGTTACCTATGGCTACACCTTC. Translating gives CASNPGTGVTYGYTF.

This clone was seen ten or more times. For the CDR3, the DNA is TGCAGCGTTGCCACCCGCGGGGACTACGAGCAGTACTTC. It translates to CSVATRGDYEQYF. This chain connects TRBV29-1 to TRBJ2-7, with D possibly TRBD2 on 6 matching bases. The germline gives CDR1 SQVTM, CDR2 ANQGSEA. This CDR3 spans 13 amino acids. The V end was cut by 4 bases, the J end by 3 bases, with 13 bases between.

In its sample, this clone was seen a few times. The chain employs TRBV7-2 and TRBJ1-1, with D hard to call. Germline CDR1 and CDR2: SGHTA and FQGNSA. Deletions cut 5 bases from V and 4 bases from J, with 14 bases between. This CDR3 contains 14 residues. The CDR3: CASSKTFYLTEAFF. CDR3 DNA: TGTGCCAGCAGCAAAACATTTTATCTCACTGAAGCTTTCTTT.

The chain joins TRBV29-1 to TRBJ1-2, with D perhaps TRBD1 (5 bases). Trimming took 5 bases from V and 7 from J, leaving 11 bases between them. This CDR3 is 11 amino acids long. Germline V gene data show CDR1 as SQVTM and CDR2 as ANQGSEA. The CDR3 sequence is CSVRGSSGYTF. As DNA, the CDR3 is TGCAGCGTTAGGGGCTCAAGTGGCTACACCTTC.

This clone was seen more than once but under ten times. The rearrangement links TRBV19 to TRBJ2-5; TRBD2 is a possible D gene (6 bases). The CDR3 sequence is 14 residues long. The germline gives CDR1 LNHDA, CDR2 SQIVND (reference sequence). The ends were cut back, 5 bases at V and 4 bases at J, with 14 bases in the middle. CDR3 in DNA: TGTGCCAGTAGTCTCGCGGGACTTCGAGAGACCCAGTACTTC. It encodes CASSLAGLRETQYF.

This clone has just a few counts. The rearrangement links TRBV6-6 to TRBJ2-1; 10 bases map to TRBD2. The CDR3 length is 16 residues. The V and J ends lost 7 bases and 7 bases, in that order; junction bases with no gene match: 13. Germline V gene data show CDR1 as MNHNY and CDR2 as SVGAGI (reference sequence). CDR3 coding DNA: TGTGCCAGCACCCCCCGCCGCGGACTAGCGGATAATGAGCAGTTCTTC. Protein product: CASTPRRGLADNEQFF.

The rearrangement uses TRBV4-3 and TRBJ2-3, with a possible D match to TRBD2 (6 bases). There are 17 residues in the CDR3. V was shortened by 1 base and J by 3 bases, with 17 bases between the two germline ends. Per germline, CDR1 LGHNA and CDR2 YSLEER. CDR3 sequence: CASSQGRREVETDTQYF. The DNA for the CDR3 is TGCGCCAGCAGCCAAGGGCGGCGGGAAGTCGAAACAGATACGCAGTATTTT.